This T cell receptor beta chain was documented in a study of T cell responses to AZD1222 COVID-19 vaccine. The CDR3 spans 16 residues. CDR1 and CDR2 from the germline V gene are MGHRA and YSYEKL. The V gene end was trimmed by 3 bases and the J gene end by 0 bases; junction bases not matched to a gene: 0. Here immunoSEQ multiplex PCR was the method, and the copy in TCRdb shows in-frame clones only, minus some. The data hold 95,000 to 110,000 clones, with roughly nine tenths observed a single time. The source is an adult in good health. The V and J genes are TRBV4-1 and TRBJ1-3; the match to TRBD1 covers 12 bases. The source material was peripheral blood, sampled on day 0 of AZD1222 vaccination. CDR3 bases: TGCGCCAGCAGCCAGGGACAGGGGGCCTCTGGAAACACCATATATTTT. This sequence encodes CASSQGQGASGNTIYF.